Here is one T cell receptor (beta chain) with its context. This clonotype was seen only a few times. What this receptor recognizes is not known. No quality values exist for individual bases; no much larger clone is one base distant. The donors were roughly 40 Caucasian individuals from Russia, aged roughly 6 to 100 years, who were systemically healthy. Ten milliliters of peripheral blood were drawn from each donor into EDTA-treated Vacutainer tubes. Ficoll-Paque density-gradient centrifugation was used to isolate PBMCs, with at least 7 million per sample. Trizol reagent was used to extract total RNA from PBMCs, with at least 5.5 micrograms per sample. For every donor, an aliquot of PBMCs went through flow cytometry to measure the percentages of naive CD45RAhigh/CD27high T cells. This specimen comes from a study of blood T cells in healthy people across ages (dated by TCRdb to 2013 to 2016). At the level of the whole study: In model experiments, roughly one uniquely barcoded TCR beta cDNA molecule per two T cells was captured by template switching. To track age-related changes in TCR beta repertoire diversity, the study relied on deep sequencing normalized with unique cDNA molecular identifiers. Four age groups were formed from the donors: young (average 16 years), middle-aged (roughly 38), aged (around 68) and long-lived (around 80). Using the same blood draw, the study looked at two additional independent replicas of 1 million unique cDNA reads for two donors, one aged 18 to 30 and the other aged 80 or older.

Beyond this particular receptor, the publication reports: The percentage of naive T cells measured by flow cytometry correlated strongly with observed TCR beta diversity. As age increased, observed TCR beta diversity per million T cells dropped in a roughly linear way, and a significant reduction was already evident by age 40. Since profiling was done on bulk unsorted PBMCs, naive and antigen-experienced compartments could not be conclusively compared. Estimates of total diversity based on one million sequenced T cells were regarded as lower bounds and as underestimates. The CMV infection status of donors was not known, potentially confounding age-related changes in expanded clonotypes. Compared with the aged group, the long-lived group had more naive CD4+ T cells, fewer expanded clones and increased TCR diversity, suggesting age selection.

Libraries were built with 5' RACE. The sequencer was an Illumina HiSeq 2500. A second PCR of about 6 to 12 cycles was run with a J-beta primer mix and a sample-barcoded 5' primer. A template-switch 5' adaptor carrying 12 random nucleotides introduced a unique molecular identifier onto each TCR beta cDNA molecule. Each sample yielded at least 2.5 million CDR3-containing paired-end reads. First-strand cDNA synthesis was performed from all RNA using the Mint cDNA synthesis kit, with priming by a TRBC-specific oligonucleotide. All cDNA was treated with uracil-DNA glycosylase and then went through a first 18-cycle PCR with the universal primers M1SS and BC2_uni_R. As for the original processing: For normalization, 1 million high-quality reads, each with a distinct molecular identifier, were randomly selected from each sample. Reads sharing molecular identifiers were discarded rather than binned into consensus sequences. MiTCR, run with a Q25 quality threshold and the strictest error-elimination algorithm, handled CDR3 identification, clonotype clustering and error correction. A nonparametric unseen species model using Euler transformation provided a lower-bound estimate of total TCR beta diversity. In-frame beta chains were kept once TCRdb had trimmed the public reads at Q25 with fastp and called clones with MiXCR. CDR3 protein duplicates are merged, each entry listing the most common genes and DNA. The V and J calls come from TCRdb's annotation, not from the publication. The table for this sample lists around 800,000 distinct CDR3 sequences; roughly 25% of them were counted only once. The ten largest clones take up over 2.5% of the sample.

Including cysteine and phenylalanine, the CDR3 has 13 amino acids. Only the CDR3 DNA stays, 39 bases, in frame from base 1. CDR1 and CDR2, per the germline V gene (reference sequence), are MNHNY and SVGAGI. Compared with germline, V lacks 2 bases and J lacks 14 bases; bases without a gene match: 10. These data were likewise used in another study, on T cells of mothers and their children. As that second paper reports: Donors were nine systemically healthy Caucasian individuals: three mothers and their six children. cDNA synthesis used all of the extracted RNA, with around 1.4 ug of RNA in each 15 ul reaction. In the second PCR, the M1S primer introduced both the sample barcodes and 2-4 random nucleotides. Each mother yielded over 10 million TCR beta CDR3 reads and each child about 3 million reads. Thymic selection similarly shapes TCR recombination output in related and unrelated pairs, with minor effect from inherited differences. Related mother-child pairs always showed normalized repertoire overlap that was slightly higher than in unrelated mother-child pairs, though the difference was never significant. No persistent microchimeric T cell clones were detected, at a sensitivity of roughly 93 clones per million clonotypes. Deep NGS was used in the study to compare the TCR beta repertoires of mothers and children and to look for features that separate related mother-child pairs from unrelated individuals. Mothers averaged roughly 40 +/- 4 years of age and children averaged about 10 +/- 4 years. After adapter ligation with NEBNext reagents, the libraries were sequenced on Illumina HiSeq 2000 with 100+100 nt paired-end reads. To prevent cross-contamination, the mother and child libraries were prepared a month apart and were sequenced in separate runs. Between about 500,000 and 2,100,000 distinct TCR beta clonotypes were identified per donor. Naive TCR beta clonotypes were estimated from low-frequency clonotypes matched to each donor's FACS-determined naive share, without sorting.

The rearrangement combines TRBV6-6 with TRBJ2-3; 7 of the junction bases match TRBD2. Sequencing was performed on blood. This TCR derives from a boy under 18 in good health. Read as DNA, the sequence is TGTGCCAGCAGTTACGCGGGACTAAGTCCTCGGTATTTT. Its coded protein is CASSYAGLSPRYF.